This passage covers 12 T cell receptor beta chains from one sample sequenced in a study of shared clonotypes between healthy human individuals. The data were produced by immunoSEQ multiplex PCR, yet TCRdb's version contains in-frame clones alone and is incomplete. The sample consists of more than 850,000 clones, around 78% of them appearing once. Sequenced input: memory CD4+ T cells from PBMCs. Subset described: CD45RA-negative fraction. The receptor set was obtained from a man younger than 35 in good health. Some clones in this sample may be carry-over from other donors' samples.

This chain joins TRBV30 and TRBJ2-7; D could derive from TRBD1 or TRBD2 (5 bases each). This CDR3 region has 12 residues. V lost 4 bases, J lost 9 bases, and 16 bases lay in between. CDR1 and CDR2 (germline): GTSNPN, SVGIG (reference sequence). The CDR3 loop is CAWTRDLSAQYF. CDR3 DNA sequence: TGTGCCTGGACCCGGGACCTCTCAGCGCAGTACTTC.

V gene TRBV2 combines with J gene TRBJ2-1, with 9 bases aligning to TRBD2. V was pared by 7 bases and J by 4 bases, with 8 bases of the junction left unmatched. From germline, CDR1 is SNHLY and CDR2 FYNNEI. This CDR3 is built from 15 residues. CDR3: CASKGRLAVYNEQFF. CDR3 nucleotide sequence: TGTGCCAGCAAGGGTAGACTAGCGGTTTACAATGAGCAGTTCTTC.

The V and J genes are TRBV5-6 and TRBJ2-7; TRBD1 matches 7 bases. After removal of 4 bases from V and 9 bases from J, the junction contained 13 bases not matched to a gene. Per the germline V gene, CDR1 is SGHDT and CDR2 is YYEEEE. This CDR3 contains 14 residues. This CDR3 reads CASSRRDSGIGQYF. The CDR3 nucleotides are TGTGCCAGCAGCCGCCGGGACAGCGGCATCGGGCAGTACTTC.

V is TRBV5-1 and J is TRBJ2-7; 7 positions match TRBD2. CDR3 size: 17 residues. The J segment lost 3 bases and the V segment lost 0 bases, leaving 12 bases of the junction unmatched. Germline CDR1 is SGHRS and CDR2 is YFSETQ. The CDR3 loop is CASSLEASGYRYYEQYF. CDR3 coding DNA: TGCGCCAGCAGCTTGGAGGCTAGCGGCTACCGCTACTACGAGCAGTACTTC.

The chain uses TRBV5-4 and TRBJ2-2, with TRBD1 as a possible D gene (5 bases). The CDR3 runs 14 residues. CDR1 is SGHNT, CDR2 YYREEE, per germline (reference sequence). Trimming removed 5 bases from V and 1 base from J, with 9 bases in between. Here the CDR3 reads CASSKGWNTGELFF. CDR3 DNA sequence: TGTGCCAGCAGTAAGGGGTGGAACACCGGGGAGCTGTTTTTT.

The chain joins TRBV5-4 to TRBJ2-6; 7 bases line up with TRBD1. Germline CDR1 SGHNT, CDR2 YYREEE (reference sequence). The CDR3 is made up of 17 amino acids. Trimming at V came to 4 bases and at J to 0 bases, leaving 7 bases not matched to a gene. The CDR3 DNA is TGTGCCAGCAGCCTACAGACAGGGCCCTCTGGGGCCAACGTCCTGACTTTC. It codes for CASSLQTGPSGANVLTF.

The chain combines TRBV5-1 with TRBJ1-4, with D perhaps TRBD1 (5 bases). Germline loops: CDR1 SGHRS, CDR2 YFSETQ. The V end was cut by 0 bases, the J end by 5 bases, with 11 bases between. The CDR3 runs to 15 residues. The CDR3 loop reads CASSLEGAGNEKLFF. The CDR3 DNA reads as TGCGCCAGCAGCTTGGAAGGGGCGGGAAATGAAAAACTGTTTTTT.

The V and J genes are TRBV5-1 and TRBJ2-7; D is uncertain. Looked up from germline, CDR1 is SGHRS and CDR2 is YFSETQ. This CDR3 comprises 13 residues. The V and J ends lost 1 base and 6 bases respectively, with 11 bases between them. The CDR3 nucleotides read TGCGCCAGCAGCTTGTTGTCGCCCTCCGAGCAGTACTTC. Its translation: CASSLLSPSEQYF.

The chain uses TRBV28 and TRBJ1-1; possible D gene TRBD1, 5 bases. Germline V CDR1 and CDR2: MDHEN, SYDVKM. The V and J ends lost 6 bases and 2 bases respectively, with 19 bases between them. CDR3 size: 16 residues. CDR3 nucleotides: TGTGCCAGCAGCTGGACGTTCTCGGGGCTAAACACTGAAGCTTTCTTT. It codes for CASSWTFSGLNTEAFF.

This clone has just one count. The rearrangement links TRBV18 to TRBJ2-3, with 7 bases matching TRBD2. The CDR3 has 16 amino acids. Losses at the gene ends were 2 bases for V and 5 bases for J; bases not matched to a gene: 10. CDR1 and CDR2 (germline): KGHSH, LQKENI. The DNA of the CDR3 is TGTGCCAGCTCACCATTCGGGCGGGAGAAGGTAGATACGCAGTATTTT. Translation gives CASSPFGREKVDTQYF.

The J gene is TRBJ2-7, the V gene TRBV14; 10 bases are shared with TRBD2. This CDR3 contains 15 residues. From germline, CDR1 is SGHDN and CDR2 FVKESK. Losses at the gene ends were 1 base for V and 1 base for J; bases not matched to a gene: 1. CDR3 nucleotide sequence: TGTGCCAGCAGCCAAGGACTAGCGGGTTCCTACGAGCAGTACTTC. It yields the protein CASSQGLAGSYEQYF.

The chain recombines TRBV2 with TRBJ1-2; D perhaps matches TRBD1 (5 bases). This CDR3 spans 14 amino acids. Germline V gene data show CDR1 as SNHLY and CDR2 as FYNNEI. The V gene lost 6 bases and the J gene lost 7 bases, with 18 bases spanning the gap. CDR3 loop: CASSPTGYSSGYTF. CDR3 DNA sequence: TGTGCCAGCAGCCCCACAGGCTACAGCAGTGGCTACACCTTC.